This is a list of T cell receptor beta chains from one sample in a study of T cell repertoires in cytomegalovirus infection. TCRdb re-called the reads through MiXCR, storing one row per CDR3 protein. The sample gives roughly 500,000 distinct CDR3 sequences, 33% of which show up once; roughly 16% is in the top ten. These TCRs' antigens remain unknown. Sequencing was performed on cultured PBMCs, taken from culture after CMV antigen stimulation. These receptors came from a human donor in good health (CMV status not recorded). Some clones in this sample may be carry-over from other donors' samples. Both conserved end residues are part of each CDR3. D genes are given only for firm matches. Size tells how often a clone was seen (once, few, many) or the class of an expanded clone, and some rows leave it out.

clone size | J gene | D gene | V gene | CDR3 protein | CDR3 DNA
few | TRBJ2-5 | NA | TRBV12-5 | CASAQQGGETQYF | TGTGCTAGTGCCCAACAGGGTGGAGAGACCCAGTACTTC
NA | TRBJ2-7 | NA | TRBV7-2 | CASSFDRRTSYEQYF | TGTGCCAGCAGCTTCGACAGGAGGACCTCCTACGAGCAGTACTTC
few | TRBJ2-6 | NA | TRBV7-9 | CASSLAGVLANVLTF | TGTGCCAGCAGCTTAGCAGGGGTCTTGGCCAACGTCCTGACTTTC
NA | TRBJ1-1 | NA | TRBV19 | CASNPGLGRGNTEAFF | TGTGCCAGTAACCCCGGATTGGGAAGGGGGAACACTGAAGCTTTCTTT
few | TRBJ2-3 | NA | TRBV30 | CAWSKSGWRDTQYF | TGTGCCTGGAGTAAAAGCGGGTGGAGGGATACGCAGTATTTT
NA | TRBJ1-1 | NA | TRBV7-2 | CASSLWGSSEAFF | TGTGCCAGCAGTCTATGGGGTTCCTCCGAAGCTTTCTTT
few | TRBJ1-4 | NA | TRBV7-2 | CASSLVGPNEKLFF | TGTGCCAGCAGCTTAGTGGGGCCGAATGAAAAACTGTTTTTT
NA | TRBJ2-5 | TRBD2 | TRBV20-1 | CSARDPSGLAGIQETQYF | TGCAGTGCTAGAGACCCATCGGGACTAGCGGGAATACAAGAGACCCAGTACTTC
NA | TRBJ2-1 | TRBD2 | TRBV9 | CASSAPRTSGSNEQFF | TGTGCCAGCAGCGCCCCCCGGACTAGCGGAAGCAATGAGCAGTTCTTC
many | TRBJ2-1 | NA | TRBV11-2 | CASSLVARVTSTGNNEQFF | TGTGCCAGCAGCTTAGTAGCCAGGGTGACCTCAACGGGGAACAATGAGCAGTTCTTC
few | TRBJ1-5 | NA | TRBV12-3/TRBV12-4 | CASRPGVQPQHF | TGTGCCAGCAGACCAGGGGTTCAGCCCCAGCATTTT
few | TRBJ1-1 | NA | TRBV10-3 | CAISGAGAGTEAFF | TGTGCCATCAGTGGGGCCGGGGCTGGCACTGAAGCTTTCTTT
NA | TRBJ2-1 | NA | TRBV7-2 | CASSFDSYPYNEQFF | TGTGCCAGCAGCTTTGACTCATATCCCTACAATGAGCAGTTCTTC
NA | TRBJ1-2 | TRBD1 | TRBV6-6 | CASSYFGRGLGYTF | TGTGCCAGCAGTTACTTTGGCAGGGGGCTCGGCTACACCTTC
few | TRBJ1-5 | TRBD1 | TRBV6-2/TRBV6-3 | CASSPGTEGNQPQHF | TGTGCCAGCAGCCCCGGGACAGAGGGCAATCAGCCCCAGCATTTT
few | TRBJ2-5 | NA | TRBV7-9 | CASSGTSGGETQYF | TGTGCCAGCAGCGGGACATCTGGCGGAGAGACCCAGTACTTC
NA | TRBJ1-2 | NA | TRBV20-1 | CSAYGRGINLGTGYTF | TGCAGTGCTTACGGGAGGGGAATCAACCTTGGAACGGGCTACACCTTC
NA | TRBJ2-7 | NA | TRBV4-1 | CASSQDGQEYEQYF | TGCGCCAGCAGCCAAGATGGGCAGGAGTACGAGCAGTACTTC
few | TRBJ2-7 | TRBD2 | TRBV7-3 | CASSPGTSFDEQYF | TGTGCCAGCAGCCCAGGGACTAGCTTCGACGAGCAGTACTTC
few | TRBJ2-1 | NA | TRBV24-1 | CATSDLGQSSYNEQFF | TGTGCCACCAGTGATTTGGGACAGTCTTCCTACAATGAGCAGTTCTTC
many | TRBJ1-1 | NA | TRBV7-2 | CASSLVQGDTEAFF | TGTGCCAGCAGCTTAGTTCAAGGGGACACTGAAGCTTTCTTT
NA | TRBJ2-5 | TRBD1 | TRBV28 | CASSFLPGQGPQPETQYF | TGTGCCAGCAGTTTTTTGCCGGGACAGGGGCCCCAACCAGAGACCCAGTACTTC
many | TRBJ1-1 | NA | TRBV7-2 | CASSPSLVNTEAFF | TGTGCCAGCAGCCCGTCCTTGGTGAACACTGAAGCTTTCTTT
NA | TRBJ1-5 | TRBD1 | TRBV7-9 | CASSPQGGHQPQHF | TGTGCCAGCAGTCCACAGGGGGGTCATCAGCCCCAGCATTTT
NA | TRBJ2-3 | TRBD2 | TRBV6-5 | CASSKGLAGGPDTQYF | TGTGCCAGCAGTAAAGGACTAGCGGGAGGGCCGGATACGCAGTATTTT
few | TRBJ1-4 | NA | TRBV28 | CASVAGRGEKLFF | TGTGCCAGCGTGGCAGGGAGGGGTGAAAAACTGTTTTTT
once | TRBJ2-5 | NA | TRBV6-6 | CASILRGTQYF | TGTGCCAGCATCCTCAGGGGGACCCAGTACTTC
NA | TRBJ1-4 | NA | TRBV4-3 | CASSHGRQGDEKLFF | TGCGCCAGCAGCCACGGAAGACAAGGAGATGAAAAACTGTTTTTT
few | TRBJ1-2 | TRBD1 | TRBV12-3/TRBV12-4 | CASSRDRPNYGYTF | TGTGCCAGCAGCAGGGACAGGCCAAACTATGGCTACACCTTC
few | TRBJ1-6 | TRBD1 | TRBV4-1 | CGSGDRGLSWSPLHF | TGCGGGAGCGGGGACAGGGGGCTTTCTTGGTCACCCCTCCACTTT
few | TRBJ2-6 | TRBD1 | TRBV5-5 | CASSLDRGLSGANVLTF | TGTGCCAGCAGCTTGGACAGGGGCCTGTCTGGGGCCAACGTCCTGACTTTC
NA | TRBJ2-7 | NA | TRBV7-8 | CASSLEVGHLSEQYF | TGTGCCAGCAGCTTAGAAGTGGGACACCTTTCCGAGCAGTACTTC
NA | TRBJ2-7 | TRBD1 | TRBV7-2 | CASSKRQGTHEQYF | TGTGCCAGCAGCAAACGACAGGGTACCCACGAGCAGTACTTC
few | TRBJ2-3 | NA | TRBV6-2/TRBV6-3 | CASSYEVAVKDTQYF | TGTGCCAGCAGTTACGAGGTAGCGGTAAAAGATACGCAGTATTTT
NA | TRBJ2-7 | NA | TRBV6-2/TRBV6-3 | CASSYVTRTLYEQYF | TGTGCCAGCAGTTACGTCACCCGAACACTATACGAGCAGTACTTC
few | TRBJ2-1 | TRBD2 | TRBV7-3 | CASSLIPGEGSYNEQFF | TGTGCCAGCAGCTTAATCCCCGGGGAGGGCTCCTACAATGAGCAGTTCTTC
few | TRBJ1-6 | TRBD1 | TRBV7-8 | CASTLEGTGRWKGALHF | TGTGCCAGCACCCTAGAGGGGACAGGACGGTGGAAGGGCGCCCTCCACTTT
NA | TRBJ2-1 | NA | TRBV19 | CASSIVYSSYNEQFF | TGTGCCAGTAGTATAGTATACAGCTCCTACAATGAGCAGTTCTTC
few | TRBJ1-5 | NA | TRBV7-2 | CASSLVGRGNQPQHF | TGTGCCAGCAGCTTAGTCGGCAGGGGAAATCAGCCCCAGCATTTT
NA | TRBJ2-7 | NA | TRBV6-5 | CASREVGTNGEQYF | TGTGCCAGCCGAGAGGTGGGCACTAATGGCGAGCAGTACTTC
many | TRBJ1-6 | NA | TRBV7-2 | CASSRQGSHNSPLHF | TGTGCCAGCAGCCGACAAGGGTCTCATAATTCACCCCTCCACTTT
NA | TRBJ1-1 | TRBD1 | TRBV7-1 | CASSSLDRANTEAFF | TGTGCCAGCAGCTCCCTGGACAGGGCGAACACTGAAGCTTTCTTT
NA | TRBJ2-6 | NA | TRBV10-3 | CAISELGRADFSGANVLTF | TGTGCCATCAGTGAGTTGGGCCGAGCCGATTTCTCTGGGGCCAACGTCCTGACTTTC
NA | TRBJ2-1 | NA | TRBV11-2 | CASSLGQVAHEQFF | TGTGCCAGCAGCCTGGGACAAGTAGCCCATGAGCAGTTCTTC
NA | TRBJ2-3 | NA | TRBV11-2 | CASSFVIGGSTDTQYF | TGTGCCAGCAGCTTCGTGATTGGCGGAAGCACAGATACGCAGTATTTT
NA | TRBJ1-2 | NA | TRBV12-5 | CASGEVRTSHPFNYGYTF | TGTGCTAGTGGGGAGGTTAGGACGTCGCATCCCTTTAACTATGGCTACACCTTC
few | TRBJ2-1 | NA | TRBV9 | CASSVAGLLSYNEQFF | TGTGCCAGCAGCGTAGCTGGACTGCTCTCCTACAATGAGCAGTTCTTC
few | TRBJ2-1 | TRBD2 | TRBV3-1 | CASSQESGRSYNEQFF | TGTGCCAGCAGCCAGGAAAGCGGGAGATCCTACAATGAGCAGTTCTTC
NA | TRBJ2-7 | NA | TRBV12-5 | CASGSNSVPKGREQYF | TGTGCTAGTGGCTCCAACAGCGTCCCAAAGGGGCGGGAGCAGTACTTC
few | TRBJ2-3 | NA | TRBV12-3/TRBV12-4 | CASGSQGLTDTQYF | TGTGCCAGCGGTAGTCAGGGCCTCACAGATACGCAGTATTTT
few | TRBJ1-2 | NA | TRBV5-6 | CASSQEQENYGYTF | TGTGCCAGCAGCCAGGAACAGGAAAACTATGGCTACACCTTC
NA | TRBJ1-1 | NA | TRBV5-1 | CASSTQGTEAFF | TGCGCCAGCAGCACCCAGGGGACTGAAGCTTTCTTT
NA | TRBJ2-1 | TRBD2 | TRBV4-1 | CASSPPNGGWNEQFF | TGCGCCAGCAGCCCCCCGAACGGGGGGTGGAATGAGCAGTTCTTC
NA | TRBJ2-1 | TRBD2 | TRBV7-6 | CVSSTSGRVYNEQFF | TGTGTCAGCAGCACTAGCGGGAGGGTCTACAATGAGCAGTTCTTC
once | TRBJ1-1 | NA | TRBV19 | CASQTVNTEAFF | TGTGCCAGTCAGACAGTGAACACTGAAGCTTTCTTT
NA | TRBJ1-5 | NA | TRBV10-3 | CAISDQGSRNQPQHF | TGTGCCATCAGTGATCAGGGGTCCCGGAATCAGCCCCAGCATTTT
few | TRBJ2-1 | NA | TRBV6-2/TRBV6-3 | CASKNSGSNNEQFF | TGTGCCAGCAAGAATAGCGGATCTAACAATGAGCAGTTCTTC
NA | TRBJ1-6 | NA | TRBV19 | CASSIPAANSPLHF | TGTGCCAGTAGTATTCCAGCGGCTAATTCACCCCTCCACTTT